A selection of T cell receptor beta chains follows, all from one sample in a study of T cell clonotyping in hematopoietic cell transplantation. Measured with immunoSEQ multiplex PCR; TCRdb has only the in-frame clones, and not every one. The sample holds 35,000 to 50,000 clones, around 84% seen once. The material was peripheral blood mononuclear cells, obtained before stem cell transplant. These receptors were taken from a man aged 60 to 69 with acute myeloid leukemia. Some clones in this sample may be carry-over from other donors' samples. CDR3s leave out the opening cysteine and the closing phenylalanine or tryptophan. The D gene is left open where the match is weak.

V: TRBV4-2; J: TRBJ2-7; D: -; CDR3: ASSQGRVTEQY
V: TRBV6-5; J: TRBJ2-3; D: -; CDR3: ASSWDSPSTDTQY
V: TRBV11-1; J: TRBJ1-1; D: TRBD1; CDR3: ASSLAQNRGRGTEAF
V: TRBV4-1; J: TRBJ2-6; D: TRBD1; CDR3: ASSRGQASSGANVLT
V: TRBV5-4; J: TRBJ2-1; D: -; CDR3: ASSLDQYNEQF
V: TRBV28; J: TRBJ2-5; D: TRBD2; CDR3: ASSLWEGQETQY
V: TRBV5-1; J: TRBJ1-3; D: -; CDR3: ASSPGGSGNTIY
V: TRBV2; J: TRBJ1-6; D: -; CDR3: ASTWGQAAGNSPLH
V: TRBV7-9; J: TRBJ1-4; D: -; CDR3: ASSLAGGGEKLF
V: TRBV7-2; J: TRBJ1-2; D: -; CDR3: ASSLAGGPGYGYT
V: TRBV5-6; J: TRBJ2-3; D: TRBD2; CDR3: ASSLGGGAADTQY